This T cell receptor beta chain was captured by sequencing in a study of CD8 T cells in Susac syndrome. Study-wide results and limits: Acknowledgment was made by the study that its TCR sequencing and HLA analysis involved a relatively small number of individuals.

Germline assignment: CDR1 SQVTM and CDR2 ANQGSEA. Trimming pared 3 bases from V and 5 bases from J, leaving 13 bases between. The CDR3 sequence is 13 residues long. Negative isolation yielded the CD8+ and CD4+ T cells, while FACS enriched the TEMRA cells. Notes on this clonotype: Its antigen is not known.

RNA, at about 0.45 to 1 ug, was reverse transcribed with random hexamers. TCRdb re-analysed the immunoSEQ multiplex PCR reads in MiXCR, keeping a single row per CDR3 protein. This sample has a few hundred thousand distinct CDR3 sequences; about 91% occur once, and the top ten carry under 0.2%. The TCR was taken from a human donor with multiple sclerosis. The sample was CD8+ T cells from PBMCs. The V call is TRBV29-1, the J call TRBJ1-2; no definite D call. The CDR3 DNA is TGCAGCGTTGAGCCTGGGGTTCGGTATGGCTACACCTTC. Amino acid sequence: CSVEPGVRYGYTF.